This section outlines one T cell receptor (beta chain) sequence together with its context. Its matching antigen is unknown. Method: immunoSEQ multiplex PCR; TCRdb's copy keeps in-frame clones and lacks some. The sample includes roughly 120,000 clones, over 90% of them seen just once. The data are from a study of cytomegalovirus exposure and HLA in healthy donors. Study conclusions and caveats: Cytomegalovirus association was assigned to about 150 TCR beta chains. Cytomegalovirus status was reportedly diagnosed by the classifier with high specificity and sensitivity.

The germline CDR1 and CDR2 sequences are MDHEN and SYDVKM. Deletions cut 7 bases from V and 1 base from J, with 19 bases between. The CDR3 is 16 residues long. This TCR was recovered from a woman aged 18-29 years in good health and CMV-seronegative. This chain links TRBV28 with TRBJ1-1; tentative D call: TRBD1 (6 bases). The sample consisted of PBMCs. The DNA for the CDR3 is TGTGCCAGCAATTCCCTGCCGGGGGGCGGGAACACTGAAGCTTTCTTT. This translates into CASNSLPGGGNTEAFF. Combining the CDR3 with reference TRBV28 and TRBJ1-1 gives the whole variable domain DVKVTQSSRYLVKRTGEKVFLECVQDMDHENMFWYRQDPGLGLRLIYFSYDVKMKEKGDIPEGYSVSREKKERFSLILESASTNQTSMYLCASNSLPGGGNTEAFFGQGTRLTVV.